The present T cell receptor (beta chain) was sequenced within a study of shared clonotypes between healthy human individuals. The study's findings and limits: Naive CD4 clonotypes overlapped across a few donors at roughly 4.5%.

Only CD45RO-negative cells positively selected for CCR7 counted as naive CD8 cells, so terminally differentiated effector memory CD45RA+ cells were excluded. On this clone itself: Its cognate antigen is unknown.

Sequencing used immunoSEQ multiplex PCR; TCRdb keeps in-frame clones, though not all of them. The table records more than 2 million clones, roughly 93% of them present only once. The germline CDR1 and CDR2 sequences are SGDLS and YYNGEE. Trimming stripped 2 bases from V and 11 bases from J, with 17 bases between. The CDR3 is 14 residues long. This chain joins TRBV9 and TRBJ2-4, with D perhaps TRBD2 (6 bases). This clonotype was sampled from a man aged 18 to 35 in good health. Some clones in this sample may be carry-over from other donors' samples. The specimen sequenced was naive CD8+ T cells from PBMCs. The CDR3 coding sequence is TGTGCCAGCAGCGTTGGCAGCCGGGACTTTGTTCAGTACTTC. It specifies CASSVGSRDFVQYF.